The entry below describes one T cell receptor beta chain. Its antigen is as yet unknown. The V end lost 5 bases, the J end lost 8 bases, and 16 bases lay between the germline ends. The CDR3 is 13 amino acids. Germline CDR1 and CDR2: DFQATT and SNEGSKA (reference sequence). The data were taken from a study of T-cell reconstitution after alpha-beta-depleted transplantation in children. The study, taken as a whole, reports: Approximately two months post-transplant, alpha-beta T cells reportedly originated from several hundred expanded graft clones. Some patients showed high day-60 TCRbeta diversity, which derived from surviving recipient T cells and thymic progenitors. At one year after transplant, newly produced T cells mostly accounted for T-cell counts and diversity.

Using unique molecular identifiers, the investigators prepared the TCRbeta library. TCRdb independently ran MiXCR on the PCR reads; one entry per CDR3 protein. This repertoire shows 250,000 to 400,000 distinct CDR3 sequences, over 20% found once; its top ten account for 9.5% to 13%. This receptor was taken from a male patient under 18 who had a stem cell transplant for acute lymphoblastic leukemia, so the T cells may come from the graft donor. The sequenced sample was PBMCs, mostly from graft donor cells, obtained 180 days after TCRalphabeta/CD19-depleted stem cell transplant. The chain uses TRBV20-1 and TRBJ2-1, with D perhaps matching TRBD2 (5 bases). DNA for the CDR3: TGCAGTGCTTGGACTGGCATTAAGGATGAGCAGTTCTTC. Amino acid sequence: CSAWTGIKDEQFF.